One sample yielded the 22 T cell receptor beta chains listed below, sequenced in a study of long-term antiretroviral therapy in people with HIV. Run at survey level, the immunoSEQ assay was version v3.0. The assay was immunoSEQ multiplex PCR, and TCRdb's table has in-frame clones only and misses some. The table includes some 10,000 clones, less than 80% detected once. The source material was unsorted PBMCs, sampled at the start of antiretroviral therapy, before treatment. These receptors were collected from a man under 40 with HIV.

This chain uses TRBV7-9 with TRBJ1-4, with TRBD1 as a possible D gene (6 bases). This CDR3 has 16 residues. In germline, CDR1 is SEHNR, CDR2 FQNEAQ (reference sequence). V lost 1 base and J 0 bases, leaving 9 bases between the germline ends. The CDR3 sequence is CASSLEGGATNEKLFF. DNA of the CDR3: TGTGCCAGCAGCTTAGAGGGGGGTGCAACTAATGAAAAACTGTTTTTT.

The chain links TRBV5-6 to TRBJ2-1; maybe TRBD2 (5 bases). The germline V gene has CDR1 SGHDT and CDR2 YYEEEE. The CDR3 consists of 17 residues. Trimming removed 4 bases from V and 0 bases from J, with 17 bases in between. The chain's CDR3 is CASSVGLFGVSYNEQFF. CDR3 DNA: TGTGCCAGCAGCGTCGGACTCTTCGGCGTCTCCTACAATGAGCAGTTCTTC.

The chain employs TRBV7-9 and TRBJ2-2; 9 bases are shared with TRBD2. In germline, CDR1 is SEHNR, CDR2 FQNEAQ (reference sequence). The CDR3 is 15 residues long. V gave up 10 bases and J gave up 7 bases; unmatched junction bases: 13. The CDR3 nucleotides read TGTGCCACCGAAGAAATAGCGGGAGTTCGCGGGGAGCTGTTTTTT. Its protein product is CATEEIAGVRGELFF.

This clone was counted between two and nine times. This chain connects TRBV7-9 to TRBJ2-2; TRBD2 aligns across 7 bases. CDR1 is SEHNR and CDR2 is FQNEAQ in the germline V gene (reference sequence). Trimming at V came to 5 bases and at J to 4 bases, leaving 13 bases not matched to a gene. The CDR3 sequence is 17 residues long. The CDR3 loop is CASSPRGGSRTTGELFF. DNA of the CDR3: TGTGCCAGCAGCCCCCGGGGCGGGAGTCGGACCACCGGGGAGCTGTTTTTT.

This sequence joins TRBV4-3 and TRBJ2-5; unclear D gene. The CDR3 is made up of 15 amino acids. Germline values: CDR1 LGHNA, CDR2 YSLEER. The ends were cut back, 1 base at V and 2 bases at J, with 11 bases in the middle. CDR3 DNA: TGCGCCAGCAGCCAAGGGTCGACATCACAAGAGACCCAGTACTTC. It encodes CASSQGSTSQETQYF.

The chain couples TRBV6-5 to TRBJ1-2; D not certain. Germline V gives CDR1 MNHEY, CDR2 SVGAGI. The CDR3 has 15 amino acids. Trimming stripped 4 bases from V and 3 bases from J, with 15 bases between. DNA for the CDR3: TGTGCCAGCAGTTCTTGGGTGGGGATTGACTATGGCTACACCTTC. Its translation is CASSSWVGIDYGYTF.

The table lists this clone with a few counts. The rearrangement joins TRBV4-2 to TRBJ1-2, with no clear D. Germline V gene lookup returns CDR1 LGHNA and CDR2 YNFKEQ. V dropped 3 bases and J dropped 5 bases, with 13 bases sitting between them. There are 14 residues in the CDR3. For the CDR3, the DNA is TGTGCCAGCAGCCATGAGGACGGAGATTATGGCTACACCTTC. This gives the protein CASSHEDGDYGYTF.

V is TRBV7-3 and J is TRBJ2-2; D is perhaps TRBD2 (5 bases). Germline V gene lookup returns CDR1 SGHTA and CDR2 FQGTGA. Trimming took off 5 bases at V and 4 bases at J, with 11 bases between the two ends. This CDR3 is built from 14 residues. CDR3 residues: CASSQGLSTGELFF. The DNA of the CDR3 is TGTGCCAGCAGCCAAGGACTCTCCACCGGGGAGCTGTTTTTT.

The J gene is TRBJ2-2, the V gene TRBV27, with 10 nucleotides matching TRBD1. The V and J ends lost 5 bases and 4 bases, in that order; junction bases with no gene match: 10. The germline V gene encodes CDR1 MNHEY and CDR2 SMNVEV (reference sequence). The CDR3 totals 17 residues. The CDR3 nucleotides are TGTGCCAGCAGTCTCATCCGGACAGGGGGTTTCACCGGGGAGCTGTTTTTT. Amino acid sequence: CASSLIRTGGFTGELFF.

This chain links TRBV7-2 with TRBJ2-7, with 16 nucleotides matching TRBD2. This CDR3 contains 18 residues. The V segment lost 5 bases and the J segment 5 bases; nucleotides outside the gene matches: 12. Per the germline V gene, CDR1 is SGHTA and CDR2 is FQGNSA. CDR3 loop: CASSLGTSGRVHPDEQYF. The CDR3 DNA follows: TGTGCCAGCAGCCTAGGGACTAGCGGGAGGGTACACCCAGACGAGCAGTACTTC.

This clone occurred a few times. The chain employs TRBV6-5 and TRBJ1-5; D is unclear. Trimming pared 6 bases from V and 3 bases from J, leaving 9 bases between. The CDR3 contains 13 residues. Per the germline V gene, CDR1 is MNHEY and CDR2 is SVGAGI. The CDR3 DNA is TGTGCCAGCAGCCCTGTAATCAATCAGCCCCAGCATTTT. It specifies CASSPVINQPQHF.

This clone has only a few counts. The V and J genes are TRBV7-6 and TRBJ2-1, with a tentative D call TRBD2 (6 bases). CDR3 length: 13 residues. Germline V lookup: CDR1 SGHVS, CDR2 FNYEAQ. Between the trimmed V and J ends, which lost 5 bases and 8 bases, there was a span of 13 bases. CDR3 sequence (DNA): TGTGCCAGCAGCGGAGGCTGGGGGGATGAGCAGTTCTTC. This translates into CASSGGWGDEQFF.

This clone has just one count. J is TRBJ2-1 and V is TRBV27; 7 positions agree with TRBD2. The CDR3 is 16 amino acids. Germline loops: CDR1 MNHEY, CDR2 SMNVEV (reference sequence). V lost 4 bases and J lost 7; bases outside the gene matches: 13. CDR3 sequence reads: CASSSTGLDPFNEQFF. In DNA, the CDR3 is TGTGCCAGCAGTTCGACTGGACTAGACCCTTTTAATGAGCAGTTCTTC.

This clone was recorded once. V usage is TRBV27 and J usage is TRBJ2-2; D uncertain. The CDR3 has 18 residues. V lost 3 bases, J lost 6 bases, and 23 bases lay in between. CDR1 is MNHEY, CDR2 SMNVEV, per germline (reference sequence). The CDR3 is CASSFRKWETRPPGELFF. The CDR3, as DNA: TGTGCCAGCAGTTTCAGGAAATGGGAAACACGGCCCCCCGGGGAGCTGTTTTTT.

This clone is termed large. The rearrangement links TRBV10-3 to TRBJ1-1, with D perhaps matching TRBD1 (6 bases). Between the trimmed V and J ends, which lost 8 bases and 1 base, there was a span of 14 bases. The CDR3 spans 14 residues. CDR1 is ENHRY, CDR2 SYGVKD, per germline. CDR3 coding DNA: TGTGCCATCTCCCCACAGGGCGGGAACACTGAAGCTTTCTTT. Its translation: CAISPQGGNTEAFF.

V is TRBV19 and J is TRBJ1-4; TRBD1 agrees at 9 bases. Trimming took 6 bases from V and 2 from J; bases not matched to a gene: 13. The CDR3 runs 18 residues. CDR1 and CDR2 from the germline V gene are LNHDA and SQIVND (reference sequence). CDR3 sequence reads: CASRPGTGIVRTNEKLFF. In DNA form, the CDR3 reads TGTGCCAGTAGGCCCGGGACAGGGATTGTTCGTACTAATGAAAAACTGTTTTTT.

Judged by abundance, this clone is medium-sized. This chain joins TRBV4-3 and TRBJ2-3; D remains ambiguous. The V gene's germline CDR1 is LGHNA and CDR2 YSLEER. This CDR3 has 15 amino acids. Trimming removed 1 base from V and 2 bases from J, with 10 bases in between. CDR3 DNA: TGCGCCAGCAGCCAAGCCGCGCCCCTCACAGATACGCAGTATTTT. It is translated as CASSQAAPLTDTQYF.

The chain is built from TRBV5-5 and TRBJ1-5; D may be TRBD1 (5 bases). Germline V lookup: CDR1 SGHKS, CDR2 YYEKEE (reference sequence). Trimming removed 0 bases at V and 3 bases at J, with 16 bases between. This CDR3 has 17 residues. The CDR3 here is CASSLDIQGRSNQPQHF. Written as DNA, the CDR3 is TGTGCCAGCAGCTTGGATATCCAGGGACGGTCCAATCAGCCCCAGCATTTT.

The V gene is TRBV7-8, the J gene TRBJ2-1; D ambiguous. Between the trimmed V and J ends, which lost 3 bases and 2 bases, there was a span of 8 bases. This CDR3 spans 14 amino acids. Germline CDR1 SGHVS, CDR2 FQNEAQ. CDR3 sequence: CASSFIQAYNEQFF. DNA for the CDR3: TGTGCCAGCAGCTTCATCCAAGCCTACAATGAGCAGTTCTTC.

In this sample, this clone turned up a few times. At one end the junction does not follow the germline gene, possibly because of a read error. This chain links TRBV7-2 with TRBJ1-4; tentative D call: TRBD1 (6 bases). The CDR3 is made up of 14 amino acids. The germline CDR1 and CDR2 sequences are SGHTA and FQGNSA. CDR3 nucleotide sequence: TGTGCCAGCAGCCTAGCGACAGGTGTCGAAAAACTGTTTTTT. It specifies CASSLATGVEKLFF.

The rearrangement links TRBV29-1 to TRBJ2-3, with D perhaps TRBD2 (5 bases). The CDR3 spans 14 residues. V lost 1 base and J lost 4, with 12 bases in between. The germline V gene has CDR1 SQVTM and CDR2 ANQGSEA. The CDR3 nucleotides are TGCAGCGTTGAAGCGGCGGGTGGGCCAGATACGCAGTATTTT. Protein product: CSVEAAGGPDTQYF.

Here the CDR3 DNA reads TGTGCCAGCAGCCATTTGACAGGGACCCTCACAGATACGCAGTATTTT. Protein product: CASSHLTGTLTDTQYF. V gene TRBV11-2 combines with J gene TRBJ2-3; 7 bases align to TRBD1. Trimming took 5 bases from V and 2 from J; bases not matched to a gene: 10. Germline V gene lookup returns CDR1 SGHAT and CDR2 FQNNGV. The CDR3 has 16 residues.